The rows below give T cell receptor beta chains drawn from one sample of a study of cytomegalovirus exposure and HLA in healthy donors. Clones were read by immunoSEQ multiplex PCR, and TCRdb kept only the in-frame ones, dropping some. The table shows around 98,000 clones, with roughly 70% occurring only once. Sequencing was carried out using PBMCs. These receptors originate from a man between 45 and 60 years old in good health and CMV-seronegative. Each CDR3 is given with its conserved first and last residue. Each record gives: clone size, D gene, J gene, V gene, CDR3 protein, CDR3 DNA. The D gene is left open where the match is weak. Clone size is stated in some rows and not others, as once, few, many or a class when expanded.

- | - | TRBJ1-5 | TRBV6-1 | CASTTGGGNQPQHF | TGTGCCAGCACAACAGGCGGCGGCAATCAGCCCCAGCATTTT
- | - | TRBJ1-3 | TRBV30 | CAWSVERYSGNTIYF | TGTGCCTGGAGTGTAGAGAGATACTCTGGAAACACCATATATTTT
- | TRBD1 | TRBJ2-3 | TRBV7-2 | CASSQLGTGGGDTQYF | TGTGCCAGCAGCCAGCTGGGGACAGGGGGAGGGGATACGCAGTATTTT
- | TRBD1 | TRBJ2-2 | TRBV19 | CASSTGQGPGELFF | TGTGCCAGTAGTACCGGACAGGGCCCCGGGGAGCTGTTTTTT
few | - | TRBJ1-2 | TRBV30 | CAWSVQSYGYTF | TGTGCCTGGAGTGTACAGTCCTATGGCTACACCTTC
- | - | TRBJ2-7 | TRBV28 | CASSLTAYEQYF | TGTGCCAGCAGTTTAACAGCCTACGAGCAGTACTTC
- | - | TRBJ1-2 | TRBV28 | CASRDKRQTSKDYGYTF | TGTGCCAGCAGGGACAAAAGACAGACTTCAAAAGACTATGGCTACACCTTC
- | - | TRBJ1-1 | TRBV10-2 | CASRFSENTEAFF | TGCGCCAGCAGATTCTCAGAGAACACTGAAGCTTTCTTT
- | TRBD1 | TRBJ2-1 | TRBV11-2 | CASSLRFGQGEGEQFF | TGTGCCAGCAGCTTACGTTTTGGGCAGGGGGAAGGTGAGCAGTTCTTC
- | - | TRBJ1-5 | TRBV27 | CASRGGWYQPQHF | TGTGCCAGCAGGGGAGGGTGGTATCAGCCCCAGCATTTT
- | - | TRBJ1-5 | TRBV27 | CANSLTSDQPQHF | TGTGCCAACAGTTTAACCAGTGATCAGCCCCAGCATTTT
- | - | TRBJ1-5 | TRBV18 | CASSPLGVDNQPQHF | TGTGCCAGCTCACCATTAGGGGTTGACAATCAGCCCCAGCATTTT
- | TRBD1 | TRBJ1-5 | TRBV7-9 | CASSSADGDRELQPQHF | TGTGCCAGCAGCTCCGCAGATGGGGACAGGGAGCTTCAGCCCCAGCATTTT
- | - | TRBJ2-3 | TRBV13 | CASSLGLGGSTDTQYF | TGTGCCAGCAGCTTAGGGCTAGGGGGTAGCACAGATACGCAGTATTTT
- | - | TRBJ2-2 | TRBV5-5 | CASSGLANTGELFF | TGTGCCAGCAGCGGTCTAGCGAACACCGGGGAGCTGTTTTTT
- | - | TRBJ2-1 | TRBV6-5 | CASSYRGARSGEQFF | TGTGCCAGCAGTTACCGCGGGGCCAGGTCGGGTGAGCAGTTCTTC
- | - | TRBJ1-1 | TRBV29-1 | CSGAQVEAFF | TGCAGCGGGGCACAGGTAGAAGCTTTCTTT
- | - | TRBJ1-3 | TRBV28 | CASLPGAASGNTIYF | TGTGCCAGCCTCCCTGGGGCAGCCTCTGGAAACACCATATATTTT